Presented here are 9 T cell receptor beta chains from one specimen sequenced in a study of post-analysis software for immune sequencing data. Whole-study results and caveats: The study found TRBV5-6, TRBV5-1 and TRBV20-1 among several TRBV segments more frequent in patients than controls.

Included in the TCR beta cDNA libraries were unique molecular identifiers. TCRdb independently ran MiXCR on the PCR reads; one entry per CDR3 protein. The sample has roughly 600,000 distinct CDR3 sequences; around 40% are singletons. These TCRs are of unknown antigen specificity. The sample was blood. The receptors shown here come from a girl between 10 and 17 years old with multiple sclerosis.

The V call is TRBV3-1, the J call TRBJ2-2, with D uncertain. Germline values: CDR1 LGHDT, CDR2 YNNKEL (reference sequence). The CDR3 sequence is 18 residues long. Trimming cost V 0 bases and J 0 bases, with 14 bases left between them. This CDR3 is CASSQDGPAASNTGELFF. The CDR3 bases are TGTGCCAGCAGCCAAGATGGTCCGGCAGCCTCGAACACCGGGGAGCTGTTTTTT.

The rearrangement joins TRBV4-1 to TRBJ1-2; D gene uncertain. Trimming left V 3 bases short and J 2 bases short, with 10 bases between. The CDR3 is 14 amino acids. Germline V gene lookup returns CDR1 MGHRA and CDR2 YSYEKL. The CDR3 spells CASSHLTQNYGYTF. The CDR3 nucleotides read TGCGCCAGCAGCCATCTTACACAGAACTATGGCTACACCTTC.

This clonotype has more than one count but fewer than ten. DNA of the CDR3: TGTGCCAGCAGTTTTCGGGGGGCAGGGCGGGTACACTATGGCTACACCTTC. Translating gives CASSFRGAGRVHYGYTF. This chain uses TRBV27 with TRBJ1-2; possible D gene TRBD1, 6 bases. V gave up 3 bases and J gave up 3 bases, with 20 bases separating them. Germline CDR1 is MNHEY and CDR2 is SMNVEV (reference sequence). The CDR3 has 17 residues.

The CDR3 protein is CASSVNEQYF. The CDR3 DNA sequence: TGTGCCAGCAGCGTCAATGAGCAGTACTTC. The genes are TRBV7-9 and TRBJ2-1, with D unclear. The assigned J gene may be wrong: the sequence end matches TRBJ2-7 better. CDR3 size: 10 residues. The germline gives CDR1 SEHNR, CDR2 FQNEAQ (reference sequence).

This clonotype was counted a single time. CDR3 nucleotide sequence: TGTGCCAGCAGCTTAGGTGGCAGAGGTCCCTATGGCTACACCTTC. Its translation is CASSLGGRGPYGYTF. J is TRBJ1-2 and V is TRBV7-8, with D hard to call. The CDR3 is 15 residues long. Germline loops: CDR1 SGHVS, CDR2 FQNEAQ. V was clipped by 1 base and J by 4 bases, with 13 bases between them. The entire variable domain, with the rest obtained from reference TRBV7-8 and TRBJ1-2, is as follows: GAGVSQSPRYKVAKRGQDVALRCDPISGHVSLFWYQQALGQGPEFLTYFQNEAQLDKSGLPSDRFFAERPEGSVSTLKIQRTQQEDSAVYLCASSLGGRGPYGYTFGSGTRLTVV.

This clonotype has more than one count but fewer than ten. The chain couples TRBV20-1 to TRBJ2-7; 12 bases agree with TRBD2. Germline assignment: CDR1 DFQATT and CDR2 SNEGSKA (reference sequence). The CDR3 sequence is 20 residues long. J lost 0 bases, V lost 0 bases, and 15 bases had no gene match. CDR3 coding DNA: TGCAGTGCTAGAGAGCATCAGATGGCTAGCGGGAGGGCCCCCTCCTACGAGCAGTACTTC. Translating it yields CSAREHQMASGRAPSYEQYF.

The chain joins TRBV7-3 to TRBJ1-2; 7 bases match TRBD1. This CDR3 comprises 14 residues. Looked up from germline, CDR1 is SGHTA and CDR2 is FQGTGA. V trimming: 2 bases; J trimming: 6 bases; junction bases outside the gene matches: 6. CDR3 in DNA: TGTGCCAGCAGCTTAGGGCGACAGGGTGATGGCTACACCTTC. It translates to CASSLGRQGDGYTF.

Comment on this clonotype: The junction shows a germline mismatch at one end, possibly a read error. The chain uses TRBV3-1 and TRBJ2-1; perhaps TRBD1 as D (6 bases). The CDR3 spans 15 residues. Germline assignment: CDR1 LGHDT and CDR2 YNNKEL (reference sequence). CDR3 region: CASSQGGVGYNEQFF. The CDR3 DNA sequence: TGTGCCAGCAGTCAAGGGGGAGTTGGTTACAATGAGCAGTTCTTC.

V gene TRBV3-1 combines with J gene TRBJ2-1; 8 bases fit TRBD2. Germline lookup yields CDR1 LGHDT and CDR2 YNNKEL (reference sequence). Trimming at V came to 2 bases and at J to 10 bases, leaving 16 bases not matched to a gene. This CDR3 is 17 amino acids long. The CDR3 region has the DNA TGTGCCAGCAGCCAAAGAGGAGCGGGGGAGAGCTTAGGGGAGCAGTTCTTC. Its translation is CASSQRGAGESLGEQFF.